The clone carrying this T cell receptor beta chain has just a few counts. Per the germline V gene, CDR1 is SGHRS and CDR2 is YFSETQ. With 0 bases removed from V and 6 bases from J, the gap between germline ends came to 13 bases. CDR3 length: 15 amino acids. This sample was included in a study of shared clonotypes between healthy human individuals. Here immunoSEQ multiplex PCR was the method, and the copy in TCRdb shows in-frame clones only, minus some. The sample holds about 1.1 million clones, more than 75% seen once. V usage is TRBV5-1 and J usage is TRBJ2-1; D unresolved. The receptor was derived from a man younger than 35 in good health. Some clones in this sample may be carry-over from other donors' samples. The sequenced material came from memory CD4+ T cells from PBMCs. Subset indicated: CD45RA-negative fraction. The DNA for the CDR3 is TGCGCCAGCAGCTTGGCCCCAGCCGTGGGCAATGAGCAGTTCTTC. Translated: CASSLAPAVGNEQFF.